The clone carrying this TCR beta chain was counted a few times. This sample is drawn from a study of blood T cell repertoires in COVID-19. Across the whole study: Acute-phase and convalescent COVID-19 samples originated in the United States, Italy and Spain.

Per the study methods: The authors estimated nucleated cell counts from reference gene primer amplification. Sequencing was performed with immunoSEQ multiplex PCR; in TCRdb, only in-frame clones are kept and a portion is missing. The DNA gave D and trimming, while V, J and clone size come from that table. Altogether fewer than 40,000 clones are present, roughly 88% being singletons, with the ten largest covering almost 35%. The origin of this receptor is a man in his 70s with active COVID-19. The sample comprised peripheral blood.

This CDR3 is CASSSTQGYGYTF. The CDR3 nucleotides read TGTGCCAGCAGTTCGACTCAGGGGTATGGCTACACCTTC. V gene TRBV9 combines with J gene TRBJ1-2, with a weak D call TRBD1 (6 bases). The germline V and J ends were trimmed by 5 bases and 5 bases, with 13 bases remaining between them. This CDR3 has 13 amino acids. Per the germline V gene, CDR1 is SGDLS and CDR2 is YYNGEE.